This T cell receptor (beta chain) was identified in a study of metastatic and nonmetastatic thyroid tumors. Study observations and caveats: Relative to benign nodules, malignant thyroid tumors were reportedly characterized by significantly elevated TCR beta diversity in blood and tumor.

As regards this clone: Its target is not known.

No patient had received any treatment before thyroid surgery. With MiXCR, TCRdb called clones anew from the PCR reads. The sample holds roughly 6,500 clones, 32% seen once. This CDR3 is 17 amino acids long. Trimming removed 4 bases at V and 2 bases at J, with 19 bases between. Germline assignment: CDR1 KGHSH and CDR2 LQKENI. The clonotype originates from a female donor with papillary thyroid cancer or a benign thyroid nodule (not recorded which). Some clones in this sample may be carry-over from other donors' samples. J is TRBJ2-3 and V is TRBV18; D is possibly TRBD1 or TRBD2 (5 bases each). Sequenced sample: tumor tissue. CDR3 DNA: TGTGCCAGCTCACTATCGAGGGGATGGGGAAACACAGATACGCAGTATTTT. This encodes CASSLSRGWGNTDTQYF.